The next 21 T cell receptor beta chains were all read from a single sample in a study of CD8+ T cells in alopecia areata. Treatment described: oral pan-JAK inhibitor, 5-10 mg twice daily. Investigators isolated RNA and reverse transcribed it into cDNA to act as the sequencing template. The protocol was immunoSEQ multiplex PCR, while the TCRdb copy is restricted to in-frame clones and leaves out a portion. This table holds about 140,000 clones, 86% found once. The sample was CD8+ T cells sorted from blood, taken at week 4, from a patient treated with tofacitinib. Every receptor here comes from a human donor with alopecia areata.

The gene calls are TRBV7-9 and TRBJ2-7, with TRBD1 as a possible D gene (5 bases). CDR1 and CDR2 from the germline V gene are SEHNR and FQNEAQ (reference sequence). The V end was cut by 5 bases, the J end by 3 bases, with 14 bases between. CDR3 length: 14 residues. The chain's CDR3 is CASSLVGAHYEQYF. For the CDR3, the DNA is TGTGCCAGCAGCCTCGTAGGGGCCCACTACGAGCAGTACTTC.

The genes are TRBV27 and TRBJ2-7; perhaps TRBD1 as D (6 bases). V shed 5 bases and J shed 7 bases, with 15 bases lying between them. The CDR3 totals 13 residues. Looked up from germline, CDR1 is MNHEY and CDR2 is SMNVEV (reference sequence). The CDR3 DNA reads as TGTGCCAGCAGTAATACAGGGTTGCGGGAGCAGTACTTC. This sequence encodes CASSNTGLREQYF.

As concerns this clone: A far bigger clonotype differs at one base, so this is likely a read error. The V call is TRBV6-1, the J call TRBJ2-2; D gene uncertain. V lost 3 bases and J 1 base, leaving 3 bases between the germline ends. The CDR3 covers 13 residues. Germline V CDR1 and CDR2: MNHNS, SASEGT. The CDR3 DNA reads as TGTGCCAGCAGTGACTGGAACACCGGGGAGCTGTTTTTT. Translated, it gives CASSDWNTGELFF.

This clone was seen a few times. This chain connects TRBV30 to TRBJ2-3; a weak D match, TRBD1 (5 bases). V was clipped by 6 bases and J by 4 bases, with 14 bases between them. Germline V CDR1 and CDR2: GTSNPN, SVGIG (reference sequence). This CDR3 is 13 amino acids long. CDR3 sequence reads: CACSPTGADTQYF. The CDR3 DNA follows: TGTGCCTGTTCACCAACAGGAGCAGATACGCAGTATTTT.

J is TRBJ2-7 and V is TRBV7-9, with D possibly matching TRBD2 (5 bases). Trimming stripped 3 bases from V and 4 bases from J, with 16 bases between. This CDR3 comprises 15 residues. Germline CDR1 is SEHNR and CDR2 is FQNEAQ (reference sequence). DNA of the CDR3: TGTGCCAGCAGCTTGACTCTAGGCCCGGGGTACGAGCAGTACTTC. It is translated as CASSLTLGPGYEQYF.

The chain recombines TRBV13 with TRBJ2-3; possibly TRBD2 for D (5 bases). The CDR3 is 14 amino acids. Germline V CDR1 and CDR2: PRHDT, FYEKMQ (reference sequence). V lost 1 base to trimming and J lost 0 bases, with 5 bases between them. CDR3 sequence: CASSLAGSTDTQYF. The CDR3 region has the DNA TGTGCCAGCAGCTTAGCGGGAAGCACAGATACGCAGTATTTT.

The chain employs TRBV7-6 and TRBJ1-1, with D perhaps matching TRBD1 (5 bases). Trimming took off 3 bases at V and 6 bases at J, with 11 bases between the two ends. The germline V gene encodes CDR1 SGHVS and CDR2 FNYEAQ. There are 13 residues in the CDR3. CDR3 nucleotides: TGTGCCAGCAGCTTGGGGCCCCGCGCTGAAGCTTTCTTT. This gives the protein CASSLGPRAEAFF.

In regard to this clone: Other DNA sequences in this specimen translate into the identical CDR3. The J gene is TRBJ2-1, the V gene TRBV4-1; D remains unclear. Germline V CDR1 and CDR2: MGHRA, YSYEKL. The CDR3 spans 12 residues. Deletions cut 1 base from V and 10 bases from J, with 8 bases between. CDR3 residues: CASSQVRGEQFF. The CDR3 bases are TGCGCCAGCAGCCAAGTGCGTGGGGAGCAGTTCTTC.

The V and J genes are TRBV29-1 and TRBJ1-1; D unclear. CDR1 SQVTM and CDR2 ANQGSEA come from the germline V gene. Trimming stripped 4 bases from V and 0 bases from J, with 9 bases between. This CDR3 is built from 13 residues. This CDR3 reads CSVVVALNTEAFF. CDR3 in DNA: TGCAGCGTTGTGGTGGCCTTGAACACTGAAGCTTTCTTT.

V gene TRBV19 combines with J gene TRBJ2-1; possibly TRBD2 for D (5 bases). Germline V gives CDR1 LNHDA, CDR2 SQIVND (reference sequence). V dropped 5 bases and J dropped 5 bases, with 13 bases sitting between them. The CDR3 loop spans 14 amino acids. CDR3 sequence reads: CASSSTRLDNEQFF. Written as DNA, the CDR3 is TGTGCCAGTAGTTCAACTAGGCTCGACAATGAGCAGTTCTTC.

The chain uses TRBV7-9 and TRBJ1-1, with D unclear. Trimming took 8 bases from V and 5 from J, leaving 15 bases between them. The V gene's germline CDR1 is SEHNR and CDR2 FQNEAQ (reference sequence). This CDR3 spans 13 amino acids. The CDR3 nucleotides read TGTGCCAGCGCCAGCTTGGGAGGTACTGAAGCTTTCTTT. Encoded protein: CASASLGGTEAFF.

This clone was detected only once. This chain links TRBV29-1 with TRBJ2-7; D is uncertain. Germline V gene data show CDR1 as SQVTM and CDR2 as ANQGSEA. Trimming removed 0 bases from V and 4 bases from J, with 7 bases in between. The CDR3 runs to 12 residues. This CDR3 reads CSVEDTYYEQYF. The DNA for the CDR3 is TGCAGCGTTGAAGATACGTATTACGAGCAGTACTTC.

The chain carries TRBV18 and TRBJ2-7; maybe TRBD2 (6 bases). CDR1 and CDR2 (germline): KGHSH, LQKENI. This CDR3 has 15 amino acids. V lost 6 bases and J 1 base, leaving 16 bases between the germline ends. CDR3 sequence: CASSTPRGGSYEQYF. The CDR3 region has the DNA TGTGCCAGCTCCACCCCGAGGGGAGGATCCTACGAGCAGTACTTC.

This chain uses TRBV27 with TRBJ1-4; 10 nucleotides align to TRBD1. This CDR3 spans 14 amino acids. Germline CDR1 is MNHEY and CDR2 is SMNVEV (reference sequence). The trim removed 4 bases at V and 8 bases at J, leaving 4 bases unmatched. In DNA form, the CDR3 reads TGTGCCAGCAGTTCGGGGACAGGGGCCGAAAAACTGTTTTTT. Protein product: CASSSGTGAEKLFF.

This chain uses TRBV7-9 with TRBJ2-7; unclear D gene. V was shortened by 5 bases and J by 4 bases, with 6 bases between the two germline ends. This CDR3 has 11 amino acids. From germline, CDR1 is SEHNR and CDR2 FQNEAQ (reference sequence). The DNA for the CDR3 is TGTGCCAGCAGCGGGGTGTACGAGCAGTACTTC. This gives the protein CASSGVYEQYF.

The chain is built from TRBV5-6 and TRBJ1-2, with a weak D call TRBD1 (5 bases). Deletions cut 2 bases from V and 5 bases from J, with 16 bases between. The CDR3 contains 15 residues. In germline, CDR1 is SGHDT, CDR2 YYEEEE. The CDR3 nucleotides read TGTGCCAGCAGCTTTACACAGGACATCCTATATGGCTACACCTTC. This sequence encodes CASSFTQDILYGYTF. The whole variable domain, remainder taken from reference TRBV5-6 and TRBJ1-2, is DAGVTQSPTHLIKTRGQQVTLRCSPKSGHDTVSWYQQALGQGPQFIFQYYEEEERQRGNFPDRFSGHQFPNYSSELNVNALLLGDSALYLCASSFTQDILYGYTFGSGTRLTVV.

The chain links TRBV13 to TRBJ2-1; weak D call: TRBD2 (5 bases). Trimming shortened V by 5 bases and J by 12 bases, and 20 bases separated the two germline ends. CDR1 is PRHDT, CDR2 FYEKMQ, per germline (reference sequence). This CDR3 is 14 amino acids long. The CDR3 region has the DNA TGTGCCAGCAGCCACGCGCGGGCCCTTGGTGGGCAGTTCTTC. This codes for CASSHARALGGQFF.

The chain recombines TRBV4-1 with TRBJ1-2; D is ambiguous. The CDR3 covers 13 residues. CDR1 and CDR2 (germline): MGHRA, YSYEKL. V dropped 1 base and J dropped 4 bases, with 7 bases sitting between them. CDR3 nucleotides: TGCGCCAGCAGCCAAGGGGTTAGCTATGGCTACACCTTC. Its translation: CASSQGVSYGYTF.

Here the CDR3 reads CSVEFGGSSYNEQFF. The CDR3 region has the DNA TGCAGCGTTGAATTCGGCGGGAGCTCCTACAATGAGCAGTTCTTC. The chain couples TRBV29-1 to TRBJ2-1; 7 bases line up with TRBD2. V was clipped by 2 bases and J by 0 bases; unmatched bases: 4. The CDR3 consists of 15 residues. Germline CDR1 is SQVTM and CDR2 is ANQGSEA.

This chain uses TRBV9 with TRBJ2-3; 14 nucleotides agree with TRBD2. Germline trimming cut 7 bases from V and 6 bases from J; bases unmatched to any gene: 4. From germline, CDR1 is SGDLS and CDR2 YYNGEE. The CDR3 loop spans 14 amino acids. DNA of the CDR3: TGTGCCAGCCAGACTAGCGGGGGGGCGGATACGCAGTATTTT. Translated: CASQTSGGADTQYF.

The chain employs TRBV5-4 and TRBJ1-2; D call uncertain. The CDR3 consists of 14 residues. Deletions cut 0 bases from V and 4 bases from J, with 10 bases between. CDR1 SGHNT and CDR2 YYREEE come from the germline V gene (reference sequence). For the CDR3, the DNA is TGTGCCAGCAGCTTGGGGGGTTTGTCCTATGGCTACACCTTC. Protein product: CASSLGGLSYGYTF.